What follows are 23 T cell receptor beta chains derived from one specimen sequenced in a study of blood T cells in healthy people across ages (dated by TCRdb to about 2015). The library was produced with 5' RACE. For sequencing, an Illumina HiSeq 2500 was employed. A second PCR of about 6 to 12 cycles was run with a J-beta primer mix and a sample-barcoded 5' primer. Clones were called with MiXCR by TCRdb after fastp trimmed the public reads at Q25, and only in-frame beta chains were retained. When rows share a CDR3 protein, they turn into one entry using the most common DNA and genes. A total of around 970,000 distinct CDR3 sequences appear in this sample, roughly 47% of them only once. Of the sample, about 21% is held by the ten largest clones. Specimen: blood. These receptors were taken from a woman aged 60 to 75 in good health.

The V call is TRBV28, the J call TRBJ2-2, with TRBD2 identical over 13 bases. CDR1 is MDHEN and CDR2 is SYDVKM in the germline V gene. The CDR3 is made up of 20 amino acids. The V segment lost 1 base and the J segment 3 bases; nucleotides outside the gene matches: 11. CDR3 in amino acids: CASSLSKGGLAGPYTGELFF. The CDR3 DNA reads as TGTGCCAGCAGTTTATCAAAGGGGGGACTAGCGGGACCATACACCGGGGAGCTGTTTTTT.

The V and J genes are TRBV27 and TRBJ2-7; 7 nucleotides agree with TRBD1. The CDR3 runs to 19 residues. CDR1 and CDR2 from the germline V gene are MNHEY and SMNVEV (reference sequence). V lost 0 bases and J lost 7; bases outside the gene matches: 21. The CDR3 reads CASSLSWGAEGAWDNEQYF. CDR3 nucleotides: TGTGCCAGCAGTTTATCGTGGGGCGCCGAGGGGGCTTGGGACAATGAGCAGTACTTC.

This chain connects TRBV28 to TRBJ2-4, with D unclear. Trimming took off 7 bases at V and 1 base at J, with 8 bases between the two ends. CDR3 length equals 13 residues. The germline gives CDR1 MDHEN, CDR2 SYDVKM. The CDR3 DNA follows: TGTGCCAGCACGGTCGAGGCCAAAAACATTCAGTACTTC. It is translated as CASTVEAKNIQYF.

V gene TRBV6-2 or TRBV6-3 combines with J gene TRBJ2-2; 7 bases match TRBD1. The CDR3 is 14 amino acids. Germline V gene sequence: CDR1 MNHEY, CDR2 SVGEGT. The V segment lost 10 bases and the J segment 3 bases; nucleotides outside the gene matches: 8. CDR3 bases: TGTGCCACCAACAGGGGTACGCACACCGGGGAGCTGTTTTTT. Translating gives CATNRGTHTGELFF.

This clonotype was found many times. CDR3 protein: CASSFFPRTRGRYNEQFF. Here the CDR3 DNA reads TGTGCCAGCAGTTTTTTCCCCCGGACTAGGGGCCGTTACAATGAGCAGTTCTTC. V gene TRBV12-3 or TRBV12-4 combines with J gene TRBJ2-1; TRBD2 aligns across 7 bases. J was trimmed by 4 bases and V by 3 bases; bases with no gene match: 15. CDR3 length: 18 residues.

The V gene is TRBV7-2, the J gene TRBJ1-4, with 11 nucleotides matching TRBD1. Per the germline V gene, CDR1 is SGHTA and CDR2 is FQGNSA. The CDR3 is 14 amino acids. The V segment lost 5 bases and the J segment 11 bases; nucleotides outside the gene matches: 7. The CDR3 region has the DNA TGTGCCAGCAGCCGAGGGACAGGGGGTTGGAAACTGTTTTTT. As protein: CASSRGTGGWKLFF.

This clonotype has just a few counts. The CDR3 DNA follows: TGCAGTGTTGTAGCCTATTACAATGAGCAGTTCTTC. Protein product: CSVVAYYNEQFF. The chain is built from TRBV20-1 and TRBJ2-1; D is undetermined. Trimming took 7 bases from V and 4 from J, leaving 11 bases between them. Germline CDR1 DFQATT, CDR2 SNEGSKA (reference sequence). The CDR3 has 12 amino acids.

This clonotype was seen only a few times. The rearrangement joins TRBV12-3 or TRBV12-4 to TRBJ2-7; D gene unclear. The CDR3 contains 15 residues. Trimming pared 1 base from V and 6 bases from J, leaving 16 bases between. The CDR3 region is CASSLGPALTSEQYF. DNA for the CDR3: TGTGCCAGCAGTTTAGGGCCTGCCTTGACGTCCGAGCAGTACTTC.

This clonotype has only a few counts. This rearrangement joins TRBV28 to TRBJ1-1; D remains unclear. This CDR3 region has 11 residues. Germline V gene lookup returns CDR1 MDHEN and CDR2 SYDVKM. Trimming pared 0 bases from V and 11 bases from J, leaving 7 bases between. The CDR3 loop is CASSLWSLAFF. In DNA form, the CDR3 reads TGTGCCAGCAGTTTATGGAGCCTGGCTTTCTTT.

This clonotype was counted a few times. The chain combines TRBV25-1 with TRBJ2-3; D remains unclear. This CDR3 comprises 12 residues. Germline CDR1 and CDR2: MGHDK and SYGVNS. V dropped 2 bases and J dropped 3 bases, with 3 bases sitting between them. The CDR3 spells CASSEVTDTQYF. The DNA for the CDR3 is TGTGCCAGCAGTGAAGTAACAGATACGCAGTATTTT.

The rearrangement links TRBV5-1 to TRBJ1-1; no clear D. The CDR3 has 14 amino acids. With 3 bases removed from V and 1 base from J, the gap between germline ends came to 10 bases. CDR1 is SGHRS and CDR2 is YFSETQ in the germline V gene. The CDR3 DNA is TGCGCCAGCAGCTGGGAGGGCAAGAACACTGAAGCTTTCTTT. Translated, it gives CASSWEGKNTEAFF.

V gene TRBV10-3 combines with J gene TRBJ2-3; D remains unclear. V was clipped by 3 bases and J by 3 bases, with 10 bases between them. This CDR3 is 14 amino acids long. The germline V gene encodes CDR1 ENHRY and CDR2 SYGVKD. CDR3 nucleotide sequence: TGTGCCATCAGTGATCAGCCGAAGACAGATACGCAGTATTTT. This codes for CAISDQPKTDTQYF.

This clonotype was seen more than once but under ten times. V is TRBV4-1 and J is TRBJ2-7; the D gene is possibly TRBD1 (5 bases). The CDR3 length is 16 residues. Trimming left V 1 base short and J 6 bases short, with 19 bases between. In germline, CDR1 is MGHRA, CDR2 YSYEKL. The CDR3 DNA sequence: TGCGCCAGCAGCCAAGTCCTACAGGAACTCGGAGTCGAGCAGTACTTC. This translates into CASSQVLQELGVEQYF.

The rearrangement links TRBV29-1 to TRBJ1-2; D is possibly TRBD1 (5 bases). Germline CDR1 reads SQVTM; CDR2 reads ANQGSEA. V was trimmed by 0 bases and J by 6 bases, leaving 17 bases between them. This CDR3 region has 15 residues. CDR3 amino acids: CSVEDLGVPRDGYTF. CDR3 in DNA: TGCAGCGTTGAAGATCTGGGGGTACCCAGGGATGGCTACACCTTC.

In its sample, this clonotype was seen a few times. V is TRBV3-1 and J is TRBJ2-3; D is undetermined. Germline CDR1 is LGHDT and CDR2 is YNNKEL (reference sequence). V lost 0 bases and J lost 2, with 9 bases in between. This CDR3 has 15 amino acids. CDR3 DNA sequence: TGTGCCAGCAGCCAAGATCGGGCAGCCACAGATACGCAGTATTTT. Amino acid sequence: CASSQDRAATDTQYF.

There are a few counts of this clonotype. The chain is built from TRBV12-3 or TRBV12-4 and TRBJ2-2; 10 bases agree with TRBD1. With V trimmed by 11 bases and J by 8 bases, 11 bases remained unmatched. The CDR3 length is 14 residues. Written as DNA, the CDR3 is TGTGCCTTTAGACAGGGGGCGAGCGAGGGGGAGCTGTTTTTT. Protein: CAFRQGASEGELFF.

This clonotype was counted only a few times. This chain connects TRBV6-2 or TRBV6-3 to TRBJ2-7; 7 bases are a match to TRBD2. The better agreement between TRBJ2-5 and the DNA end casts doubt on the J call. This CDR3 contains 15 residues. CDR1 MNHEY and CDR2 SVGEGT come from the germline V gene. This CDR3 reads CASTRRRAGSETQYF. DNA of the CDR3: TGTGCCAGCACTCGAAGGAGAGCGGGATCCGAGACCCAGTACTTC.

This chain connects TRBV5-1 to TRBJ1-1; possible D gene TRBD1, 5 bases. The CDR3 length is 14 residues. CDR1 SGHRS and CDR2 YFSETQ come from the germline V gene. Trimming removed 7 bases at V and 4 bases at J, with 17 bases between. CDR3 loop: CASARGGQSTEAFF. Here the CDR3 DNA reads TGCGCCAGCGCCCGGGGGGGTCAATCCACTGAAGCTTTCTTT.

This clonotype was seen more than once but under ten times. This chain uses TRBV20-1 with TRBJ2-7; 8 nucleotides match TRBD2. The CDR3 sequence is 13 residues long. The V segment lost 2 bases and the J segment 2 bases; nucleotides outside the gene matches: 2. CDR1 is DFQATT, CDR2 SNEGSKA, per germline (reference sequence). The CDR3 DNA reads as TGCAGTGCTAGAACTAGCGGAACCTACGAGCAGTACTTC. Translating it yields CSARTSGTYEQYF.

This clonotype came up a few times. This chain uses TRBV5-1 with TRBJ2-5; unclear D gene. The J call may be mistaken, given a closer DNA end match to TRBJ2-7. Per germline, CDR1 SGHRS and CDR2 YFSETQ. This CDR3 has 14 amino acids. The CDR3 sequence: CASSLVREPGEQYF. As DNA, the CDR3 is TGCGCCAGCAGCTTGGTAAGGGAACCTGGCGAGCAGTACTTC.

V usage is TRBV9 and J usage is TRBJ2-7; D possibly corresponds to TRBD1 (6 bases). The CDR3 totals 13 residues. Trimming pared 4 bases from V and 5 bases from J, leaving 13 bases between. CDR1 and CDR2 from the germline V gene are SGDLS and YYNGEE. The CDR3 loop is CASSLGATHEQYF. The CDR3 DNA reads TGTGCCAGCAGCTTGGGGGCGACCCACGAGCAGTACTTC.

The gene calls are TRBV30 and TRBJ2-7; 10 bases are shared with TRBD1. The junction had 5 bases not matched to a gene; V was cut back by 0 bases and J by 3 bases. In germline, CDR1 is GTSNPN, CDR2 SVGIG (reference sequence). There are 15 residues in the CDR3. The CDR3 nucleotides read TGTGCCTGGAGTGTGGGGACAGGGGCCGGCTACGAGCAGTACTTC. Residues: CAWSVGTGAGYEQYF.

For the CDR3, the DNA is TGCGCCAGCAGCTCCGGCGGGGGCTCAGACAATGAGCAGTTCTTC. Translation gives CASSSGGGSDNEQFF. This rearrangement joins TRBV5-1 to TRBJ2-1; maybe TRBD2 (7 bases). CDR1 and CDR2 from the germline V gene are SGHRS and YFSETQ. The CDR3 covers 15 residues. V dropped 3 bases and J dropped 5 bases, with 15 bases sitting between them. The variable domain in full, with the rest retrieved from reference TRBV5-1 and TRBJ2-1, is KAGVTQTPRYLIKTRGQQVTLSCSPISGHRSVSWYQQTPGQGLQFLFEYFSETQRNKGNFPGRFSGRQFSNSRSEMNVSTLELGDSALYLCASSSGGGSDNEQFFGPGTRLTVL.